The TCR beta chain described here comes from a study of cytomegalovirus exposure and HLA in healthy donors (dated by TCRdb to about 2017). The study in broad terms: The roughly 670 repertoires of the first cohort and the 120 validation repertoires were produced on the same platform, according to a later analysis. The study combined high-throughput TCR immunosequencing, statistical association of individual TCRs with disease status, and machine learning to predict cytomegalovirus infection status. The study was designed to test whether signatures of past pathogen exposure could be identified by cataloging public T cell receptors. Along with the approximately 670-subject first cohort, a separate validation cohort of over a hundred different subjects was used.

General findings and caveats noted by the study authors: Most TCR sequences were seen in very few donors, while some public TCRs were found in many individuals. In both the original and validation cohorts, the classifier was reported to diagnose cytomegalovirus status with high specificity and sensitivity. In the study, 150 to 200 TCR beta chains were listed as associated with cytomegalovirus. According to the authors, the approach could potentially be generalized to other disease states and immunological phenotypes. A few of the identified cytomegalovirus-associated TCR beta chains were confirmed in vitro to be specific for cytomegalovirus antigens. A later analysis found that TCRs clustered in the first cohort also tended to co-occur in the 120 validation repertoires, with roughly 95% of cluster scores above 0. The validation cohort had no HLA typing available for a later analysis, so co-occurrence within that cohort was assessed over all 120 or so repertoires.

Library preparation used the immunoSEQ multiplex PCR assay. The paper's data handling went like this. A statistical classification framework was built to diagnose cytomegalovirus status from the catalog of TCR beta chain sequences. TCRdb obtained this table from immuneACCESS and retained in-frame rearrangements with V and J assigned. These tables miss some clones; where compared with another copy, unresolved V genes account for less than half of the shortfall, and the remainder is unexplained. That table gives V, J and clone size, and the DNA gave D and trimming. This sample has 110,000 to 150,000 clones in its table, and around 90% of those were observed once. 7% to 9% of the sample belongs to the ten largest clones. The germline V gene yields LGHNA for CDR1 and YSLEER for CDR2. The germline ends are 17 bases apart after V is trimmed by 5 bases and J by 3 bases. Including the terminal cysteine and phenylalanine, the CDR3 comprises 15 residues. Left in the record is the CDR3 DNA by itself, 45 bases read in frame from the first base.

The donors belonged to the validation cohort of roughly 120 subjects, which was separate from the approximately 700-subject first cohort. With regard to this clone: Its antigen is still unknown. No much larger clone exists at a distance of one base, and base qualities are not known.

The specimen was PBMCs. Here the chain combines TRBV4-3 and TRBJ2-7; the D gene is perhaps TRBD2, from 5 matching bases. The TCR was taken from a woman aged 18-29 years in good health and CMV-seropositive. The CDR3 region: CASSKRPEEHYEQYF. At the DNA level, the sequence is TGCGCCAGCAGCAAAAGGCCGGAGGAGCACTACGAGCAGTACTTC.